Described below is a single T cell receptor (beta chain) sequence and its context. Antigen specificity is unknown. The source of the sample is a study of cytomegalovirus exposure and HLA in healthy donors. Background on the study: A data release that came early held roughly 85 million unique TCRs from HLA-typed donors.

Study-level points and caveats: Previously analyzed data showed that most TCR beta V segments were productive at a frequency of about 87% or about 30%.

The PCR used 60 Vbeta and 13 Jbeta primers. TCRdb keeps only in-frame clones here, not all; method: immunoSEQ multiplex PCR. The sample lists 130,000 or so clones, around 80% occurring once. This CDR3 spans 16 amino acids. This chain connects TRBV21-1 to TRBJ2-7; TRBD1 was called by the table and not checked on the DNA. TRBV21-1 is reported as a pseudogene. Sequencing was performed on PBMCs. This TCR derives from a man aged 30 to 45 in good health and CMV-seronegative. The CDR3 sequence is CASSKWGGTGVGEQYF. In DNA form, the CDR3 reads TGTGCCAGCAGCAAATGGGGGGGGACAGGGGTAGGGGAGCAGTACTTC.